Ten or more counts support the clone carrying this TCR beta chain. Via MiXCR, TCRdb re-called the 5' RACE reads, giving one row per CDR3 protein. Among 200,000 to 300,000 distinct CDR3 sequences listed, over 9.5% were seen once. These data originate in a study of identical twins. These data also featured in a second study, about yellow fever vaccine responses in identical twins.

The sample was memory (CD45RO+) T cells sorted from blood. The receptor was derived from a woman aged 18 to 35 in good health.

The CDR3 is CASSRRGSGYTF. CDR3 nucleotides: TGTGCCAGCAGTAGGAGGGGTAGTGGCTACACCTTC. This chain connects TRBV12-3 or TRBV12-4 to TRBJ1-2; D may be TRBD1 (5 bases). The V and J ends lost 5 bases and 7 bases respectively, with 11 bases between them. The CDR3 has 12 residues.